The rows below give T cell receptor beta chains drawn from one sample of a study of blood T cell repertoires in COVID-19. Some clones are missing from TCRdb's copy, which holds only in-frame ones; the method was immunoSEQ multiplex PCR. The sample lists about 280,000 clones, approximately 86% seen once, with about 1.9% in the top ten. Material for sequencing was peripheral blood. These receptors originate from a woman aged 25 to 39 who had recovered from COVID-19. Each CDR3 is given with its conserved first and last residue. Each record gives: V gene, clone size, J gene, D gene, CDR3 protein, CDR3 DNA. A D gene is named only where the DNA matches it firmly. Only part of the rows carry a size: once, few, many, or a class if the clone is expanded.

TRBV19	-	TRBJ2-7	-	CASSIFGGVYEQYF	TGTGCCAGTAGTATATTCGGTGGAGTCTACGAGCAGTACTTC
TRBV7-9	-	TRBJ2-1	-	CASSMGTALGEQFF	TGTGCCAGCAGCATGGGGACTGCACTTGGTGAGCAGTTCTTC
TRBV6-4	-	TRBJ1-5	TRBD1	CASAQGAGQPQHF	TGTGCCAGCGCTCAGGGGGCAGGACAGCCCCAGCATTTT
TRBV29-1	-	TRBJ2-1	-	CSALGFGGGDEQFF	TGCAGCGCCCTGGGGTTTGGGGGCGGTGATGAGCAGTTCTTC
TRBV2	-	TRBJ2-1	-	CASKRDIQLF	TGTGCCAGCAAGAGAGACATACAGCTCTTC
TRBV3-1/TRBV3-2	-	TRBJ2-2	-	CASSQSVGELFF	TGTGCCAGCAGCCAATCTGTCGGGGAGCTGTTTTTT
TRBV3-1/TRBV3-2	-	TRBJ1-2	TRBD1	CASSQGPDRGYGYTF	TGTGCCAGCAGCCAGGGACCAGACAGGGGATATGGCTACACCTTC
TRBV5-5	-	TRBJ1-5	-	CASRATGTANQPQHF	TGTGCCAGCAGGGCGACAGGAACCGCCAATCAGCCCCAGCATTTT
TRBV19	-	TRBJ1-1	-	CASSIWRAGDTEAFF	TGTGCCAGTAGTATTTGGAGGGCGGGGGACACTGAAGCTTTCTTT
TRBV27	-	TRBJ2-1	-	CASSLEGFYNEQFF	TGTGCCAGCAGTTTGGAGGGGTTCTACAATGAGCAGTTCTTC
TRBV29-1	once	TRBJ1-2	TRBD1	CSVDPESTGGEDGYTF	TGCAGCGTTGACCCGGAGTCGACAGGGGGAGAAGATGGCTACACCTTC
TRBV11-2	-	TRBJ1-3	-	CASSFFFGGPSGNTIYF	TGTGCCAGCAGCTTTTTTTTTGGAGGGCCCTCTGGAAACACCATATATTTT
TRBV18	-	TRBJ2-3	TRBD2	CASSPASGGETDTQYF	TGTGCCAGCTCACCGGCATCGGGGGGTGAGACAGATACGCAGTATTTT
TRBV4-1	once	TRBJ2-5	TRBD2	CASSQTLAGGETQYF	TGCGCCAGCAGCCAGACACTAGCGGGGGGAGAGACCCAGTACTTC
TRBV7-9	few	TRBJ1-1	-	CASSLEVGTGAAEFF	-
TRBV5-1	-	TRBJ2-1	TRBD2	CASSLAGTNINEQFF	TGCGCCAGCAGCTTGGCGGGGACTAATATAAATGAGCAGTTCTTC
TRBV3-1/TRBV3-2	-	TRBJ1-1	-	CASSHSGYAFF	TGTGCCAGCAGTCACAGTGGGTATGCTTTCTTT
TRBV19	-	TRBJ2-7	TRBD1	CASSIVRDRGYEQYF	TGTGCCAGTAGTATAGTCCGGGACAGGGGCTACGAGCAGTACTTC
TRBV4-1	few	TRBJ2-1	TRBD1	CASSHSGGDSYNEQFF	TGCGCCAGCAGCCACTCAGGGGGAGACTCCTACAATGAGCAGTTCTTC
TRBV6-5	-	TRBJ2-3	TRBD2	CASSDRRGRADTQYF	TGTGCCAGCAGCGACCGGCGGGGGAGGGCAGATACGCAGTATTTT
TRBV5-4	-	TRBJ1-1	TRBD1	CASSLRDRGRTEAFF	TGTGCCAGCAGCTTGCGGGACAGGGGGCGGACTGAAGCTTTCTTT
TRBV2	-	TRBJ2-2	-	CATNRAGTGELFF	TGTGCCACTAACAGGGCGGGCACCGGGGAGCTGTTTTTT
TRBV5-1	few	TRBJ1-3	-	CASSVGAGGSTIYF	TGCGCCAGCAGCGTCGGCGCGGGGGGGAGCACCATATATTTT
TRBV15	-	TRBJ1-2	TRBD1	CATSRAETGNGYTF	TGTGCCACCAGCAGAGCTGAGACAGGGAATGGCTACACCTTC
TRBV3-1/TRBV3-2	-	TRBJ2-7	TRBD1	CASSQNPGTAPYEQYF	TGTGCCAGCAGCCAAAACCCCGGGACAGCCCCCTACGAGCAGTACTTC
TRBV2	-	TRBJ2-3	-	CASSWTREADTQYF	TGTGCCAGCAGTTGGACCAGGGAGGCAGATACGCAGTATTTT
TRBV19	-	TRBJ1-2	TRBD1	CASGDSSNYGYTF	TGTGCCAGCGGGGACAGTTCTAACTATGGCTACACCTTC
TRBV19	-	TRBJ2-2	-	CASSVDSTTGELFF	TGTGCCAGTAGTGTTGACAGTACCACCGGGGAGCTGTTTTTT
TRBV21-1	-	TRBJ1-2	-	CASSKIGVFTLYGYTF	TGTGCCAGCAGCAAAATAGGGGTCTTTACCTTATATGGCTACACCTTC
TRBV9	-	TRBJ2-2	-	CASSVRQAVNTGELFF	TGTGCCAGCAGCGTCAGGCAGGCTGTGAACACCGGGGAGCTGTTTTTT
TRBV11-2	-	TRBJ2-7	TRBD1	CASSPGLRTGITEQYF	TGTGCCAGCAGCCCTGGACTGAGGACAGGGATTACCGAGCAGTACTTC
TRBV14	-	TRBJ2-7	TRBD1	CASSHLTGGGSYEQYF	TGTGCCAGCAGCCATCTTACAGGGGGCGGCTCCTACGAGCAGTACTTC
TRBV11-2	-	TRBJ2-1	TRBD2	CASSPLGREVYNEQFF	TGTGCCAGCAGTCCGCTCGGGCGGGAGGTCTACAATGAGCAGTTCTTC
TRBV28	-	TRBJ1-5	TRBD1	CASSSSTGGVQPQHF	TGTGCCAGCAGTAGCTCTACAGGGGGCGTCCAGCCCCAGCATTTT
TRBV4-3	-	TRBJ2-2	-	CASSSDRLNTGELFF	TGCGCCAGCAGTTCCGACAGGTTGAACACCGGGGAGCTGTTTTTT
TRBV28	-	TRBJ2-3	-	CASPPIRGGPDTQYF	TGTGCCAGCCCCCCTATCCGGGGAGGTCCAGATACGCAGTATTTT
TRBV5-1	-	TRBJ1-1	TRBD1	CASAGTGVFHTEAFF	TGCGCCAGCGCCGGGACAGGGGTTTTCCACACTGAAGCTTTCTTT
TRBV18	-	TRBJ2-2	TRBD1	CASSEGAQDTGELFF	TGTGCCAGCTCAGAGGGGGCGCAGGACACCGGGGAGCTGTTTTTT
TRBV5-5	-	TRBJ1-5	-	CASSFTGPSNQPQHF	TGTGCCAGCAGCTTTACAGGTCCTAGCAATCAGCCCCAGCATTTT
TRBV28	-	TRBJ2-3	TRBD2	CASSPPGLAGGKADTQYF	TGTGCCAGCAGTCCGCCGGGACTAGCGGGAGGAAAGGCAGATACGCAGTATTTT
TRBV2	-	TRBJ1-1	TRBD1	CASSSGQINTEAFF	TGTGCCAGCAGCTCGGGACAGATAAACACTGAAGCTTTCTTT
TRBV15	-	TRBJ1-6	TRBD1	CATSRPGQNSPLHF	TGTGCCACCAGCAGACCGGGACAGAATTCACCCCTCCACTTT
TRBV9	-	TRBJ1-1	-	CASSRGHTNTEAFF	TGTGCCAGCAGCCGAGGACATACTAACACTGAAGCTTTCTTT
TRBV5-4	-	TRBJ1-1	-	CASSAVIKPGENTEAFF	TGTGCCAGCAGCGCCGTCATCAAACCTGGAGAGAACACTGAAGCTTTCTTT
TRBV5-4	-	TRBJ2-2	-	CASRQKNTGELFF	TGTGCCAGCAGGCAGAAGAACACCGGGGAGCTGTTTTTT
TRBV6-4	few	TRBJ1-4	-	CASSEGGQGGEKLFF	TGTGCCAGCAGTGAAGGTGGGCAGGGAGGCGAAAAACTGTTTTTT
TRBV21-1	-	TRBJ1-3	-	CASSYPLDGGPGNTIYF	TGTGCCAGCAGCTACCCTCTGGACGGAGGACCTGGAAACACCATATATTTT
TRBV30	-	TRBJ1-2	TRBD1	CAWSRQGYGYTF	TGTGCCTGGTCCCGACAGGGTTATGGCTACACCTTC
TRBV28	-	TRBJ2-1	TRBD2	CASRGIGGGSYNEQFF	TGTGCCAGCAGGGGTATTGGGGGGGGAAGCTACAATGAGCAGTTCTTC
TRBV7-9	-	TRBJ1-2	-	CASSLEGRYGYTF	TGTGCCAGCAGCTTGGAGGGAAGGTATGGCTACACCTTC
TRBV5-6	-	TRBJ1-1	-	CASSLEMAVLGAFF	TGTGCCAGCAGCTTAGAAATGGCGGTACTGGGAGCTTTCTTT
TRBV10-3	-	TRBJ2-7	-	CAISGWDNSYEQYF	TGTGCCATCAGCGGATGGGACAACTCCTACGAGCAGTACTTC
TRBV24-1	once	TRBJ1-5	-	CATSDYGSNQPQHF	TGTGCCACCAGTGATTATGGCAGCAATCAGCCCCAGCATTTT